This T cell receptor (beta chain) stems from a study of blood T cell repertoires in COVID-19. V lost 5 bases, J lost 2 bases, and 13 bases stayed unmatched. The CDR3 length is 17 residues. The V gene's germline CDR1 is MDHEN and CDR2 SYDVKM. In the study's own analysis: Estimated nucleated cell counts came from reference gene primer amplification. Repertoires were generated with immunoSEQ multiplex PCR, while TCRdb's copy carries only in-frame clones and drops some. From that table come the V and J calls and clone size; the DNA was used to work out D and trimming. The data show 85,000 to 130,000 clones, roughly nine tenths seen once.

This chain connects TRBV28 to TRBJ2-3; 7 nucleotides align to TRBD1. The source material was peripheral blood. This receptor was identified in a human donor in a cohort sampled during active COVID-19. The CDR3 spells CASSENHRGFDTDTQYF. For the CDR3, the DNA is TGTGCCAGCAGTGAGAATCACAGGGGATTCGACACAGATACGCAGTATTTT.